This is a list of T cell receptor beta chains from one sample in a study of T-cell memory formation after mild COVID-19. Using its own MiXCR run on the 5' RACE reads, TCRdb lists one record per CDR3 protein. The sample yields about 310,000 distinct CDR3 sequences, approximately 16% seen once. Input material: PBMCs or a T cell subset sorted from them (not recorded which). The receptors here all came from a man younger than 35 who had mild COVID-19 (a few samples of this study predate the infection). Cell type and time point are not known. Both conserved end residues are part of each CDR3. D genes are given only for firm matches. Only some rows state a clone size, as once, few, many or a class for expanded clones.

V: TRBV11-1
size: .
J: TRBJ2-4
D: TRBD1
CDR3: CASSLDRGENIQYF
DNA: TGTGCCAGCAGCTTGGACAGGGGGGAAAACATTCAGTACTTC

V: TRBV6-5
size: few
J: TRBJ1-6
D: TRBD1
CDR3: CASSRKTGRIAKSPLHF
DNA: TGTGCCAGCAGCCGAAAGACAGGGAGGATTGCGAAATCACCCCTCCACTTT

V: TRBV15
size: .
J: TRBJ1-1
D: .
CDR3: CATSRDAGDTEAFF
DNA: TGTGCCACCAGCAGAGATGCGGGGGACACTGAAGCTTTCTTT

V: TRBV20-1
size: .
J: TRBJ1-2
D: TRBD1
CDR3: CSARGDRGIGSYGYTF
DNA: TGCAGTGCTAGGGGTGACAGGGGGATCGGGAGCTATGGCTACACCTTC

V: TRBV29-1
size: .
J: TRBJ1-1
D: .
CDR3: CSVERAVEAFF
DNA: TGCAGCGTTGAAAGGGCAGTCGAAGCTTTCTTT

V: TRBV7-9
size: .
J: TRBJ2-5
D: TRBD1
CDR3: CASSVEGQRTQYF
DNA: TGTGCCAGCAGCGTCGAGGGACAGCGGACCCAGTACTTC

V: TRBV20-1
size: .
J: TRBJ2-6
D: .
CDR3: CSAFTGLGSGANVLTF
DNA: TGCAGTGCTTTCACAGGGCTCGGCTCTGGGGCCAACGTCCTGACTTTC

V: TRBV28
size: few
J: TRBJ2-1
D: .
CDR3: CASSKGLEYNEQFF
DNA: TGTGCCAGCAGTAAGGGATTGGAATACAATGAGCAGTTCTTC

V: TRBV12-3/TRBV12-4
size: .
J: TRBJ1-6
D: .
CDR3: CASSPTGPGSPLHF
DNA: TGTGCCAGCAGCCCAACAGGGCCAGGTTCACCCCTCCACTTT

V: TRBV5-1
size: many
J: TRBJ2-7
D: TRBD2
CDR3: CASSLAASGYEQYF
DNA: TGCGCCAGCAGCTTGGCCGCTAGCGGATACGAGCAGTACTTC

V: TRBV7-2
size: .
J: TRBJ2-1
D: TRBD2
CDR3: CASGGGPGWNEQFF
DNA: TGTGCCAGCGGCGGGGGACCCGGATGGAATGAGCAGTTCTTC

V: TRBV7-9
size: few
J: TRBJ1-2
D: TRBD1
CDR3: CASSLGQGTNYGYTF
DNA: TGTGCCAGCAGCTTAGGACAGGGGACTAACTATGGCTACACCTTC

V: TRBV24-1
size: few
J: TRBJ1-2
D: .
CDR3: CATSDFRRHYGYTF
DNA: TGTGCCACCAGTGATTTCCGCAGGCATTATGGCTACACCTTC

V: TRBV20-1
size: many
J: TRBJ1-1
D: .
CDR3: CSAGRTDTEAFF
DNA: TGCAGTGCCGGTCGGACCGACACTGAAGCTTTCTTT

V: TRBV5-6
size: .
J: TRBJ1-1
D: TRBD1
CDR3: CASSLHRGGTEAFF
DNA: TGTGCCAGCAGCTTGCACAGGGGAGGCACTGAAGCTTTCTTT

V: TRBV2
size: few
J: TRBJ1-1
D: .
CDR3: CASFDPGENTEAFF
DNA: TGTGCCAGCTTCGATCCAGGGGAGAACACTGAAGCTTTCTTT

V: TRBV29-1
size: few
J: TRBJ1-2
D: .
CDR3: CSVEGGALYGYTF
DNA: TGCAGCGTTGAAGGGGGAGCCCTCTATGGCTACACCTTC

V: TRBV5-6
size: .
J: TRBJ1-4
D: TRBD1
CDR3: CASSSVTGGTYEKLFF
DNA: TGTGCCAGCAGCTCTGTTACAGGGGGCACGTATGAAAAACTGTTTTTT

V: TRBV3-1
size: few
J: TRBJ1-6
D: .
CDR3: CASSGMGIYNSPLHF
DNA: TGTGCCAGCTCAGGGATGGGGATTTATAATTCACCCCTCCACTTT

V: TRBV12-3/TRBV12-4
size: .
J: TRBJ2-5
D: .
CDR3: CASSFGRGIGETQYF
DNA: TGTGCCAGCAGTTTTGGCAGGGGTATAGGGGAGACCCAGTACTTC

V: TRBV29-1
size: .
J: TRBJ1-2
D: TRBD1
CDR3: CSVNSRAGGDHTF
DNA: TGCAGCGTGAACTCCCGGGCAGGGGGTGACCACACCTTC

V: TRBV20-1
size: .
J: TRBJ2-7
D: .
CDR3: CSARVGPYEQYF
DNA: TGCAGTGCTAGGGTAGGACCATACGAGCAGTACTTC

V: TRBV20-1
size: few
J: TRBJ1-2
D: .
CDR3: CSATFRDLYTF
DNA: TGCAGTGCTACATTCCGGGACCTTTACACCTTC

V: TRBV11-2
size: few
J: TRBJ1-1
D: .
CDR3: CASRLSGLEAFF
DNA: TGTGCCAGCAGACTCTCAGGGCTTGAAGCTTTCTTT

V: TRBV4-1
size: .
J: TRBJ1-5
D: .
CDR3: CASSQVVGAGQPQHF
DNA: TGCGCCAGCAGCCAAGTAGTAGGGGCGGGTCAGCCCCAGCATTTT

V: TRBV20-1
size: .
J: TRBJ2-1
D: TRBD1
CDR3: CSARGRDRGSYNEQFF
DNA: TGCAGTGCTAGGGGGAGAGACAGGGGCTCCTACAATGAGCAGTTCTTC

V: TRBV7-9
size: once
J: TRBJ1-2
D: .
CDR3: CASSLPWTVSNYGYTF
DNA: TGTGCCAGCAGCTTACCCTGGACAGTTTCTAACTATGGCTACACCTTC

V: TRBV5-1
size: few
J: TRBJ2-3
D: .
CDR3: CASSRTVFSTDTQYF
DNA: TGCGCCAGCAGCCGGACAGTCTTCAGCACAGATACGCAGTATTTT

V: TRBV18
size: few
J: TRBJ1-2
D: .
CDR3: CASSTGPAEGYTF
DNA: TGTGCCAGCTCAACGGGGCCGGCGGAGGGCTACACCTTC

V: TRBV6-2/TRBV6-3
size: .
J: TRBJ2-3
D: .
CDR3: CASTRTPTTQYF
DNA: TGTGCCAGCACTCGGACCCCGACTACGCAGTATTTT

V: TRBV12-3/TRBV12-4
size: few
J: TRBJ1-1
D: .
CDR3: CASSTPWGENTEAFF
DNA: TGTGCCAGCAGTACCCCCTGGGGAGAGAACACTGAAGCTTTCTTT

V: TRBV20-1
size: few
J: TRBJ2-5
D: TRBD1
CDR3: CSARMRGPVETQYF
DNA: TGCAGTGCTAGGATGAGGGGGCCGGTCGAGACCCAGTACTTC

V: TRBV6-6
size: few
J: TRBJ2-7
D: .
CDR3: CASSYEQGSEQYF
DNA: TGTGCCAGCAGTTATGAACAGGGTAGCGAGCAGTACTTC

V: TRBV5-1
size: few
J: TRBJ2-2
D: .
CDR3: CASSPRGTNTGELFF
DNA: TGCGCCAGCAGCCCCCGGGGGACGAACACCGGGGAGCTGTTTTTT

V: TRBV4-3
size: few
J: TRBJ1-5
D: TRBD1
CDR3: CASSQGLRGYQPQHF
DNA: TGCGCCAGCAGCCAGGGTCTCAGGGGGTATCAGCCCCAGCATTTT

V: TRBV6-5
size: many
J: TRBJ1-5
D: .
CDR3: CASSRRQSNQPQHF
DNA: TGTGCCAGCAGTCGGCGACAGAGCAATCAGCCCCAGCATTTT

V: TRBV12-3/TRBV12-4
size: many
J: TRBJ2-3
D: .
CDR3: CASIKPPFSDTQYF
DNA: TGTGCCAGCATCAAACCCCCCTTTTCAGATACGCAGTATTTT

V: TRBV20-1
size: few
J: TRBJ1-6
D: .
CDR3: CSARDSRGSYNSPLHF
DNA: TGCAGTGCTAGAGACAGTAGGGGGTCCTATAATTCACCCCTCCACTTT

V: TRBV7-3
size: .
J: TRBJ2-2
D: .
CDR3: CASSLYRGAGTGELFF
DNA: TGTGCCAGCAGCCTGTACCGGGGGGCGGGGACCGGGGAGCTGTTTTTT

V: TRBV5-1
size: few
J: TRBJ2-5
D: TRBD2
CDR3: CASSSGTSGETQYF
DNA: TGCGCCAGCAGCTCCGGGACTAGTGGGGAGACCCAGTACTTC

V: TRBV5-4
size: .
J: TRBJ2-2
D: .
CDR3: CASSFQRTDTGELFF
DNA: TGTGCCAGCAGCTTTCAACGGACAGACACCGGGGAGCTGTTTTTT

V: TRBV4-1
size: few
J: TRBJ1-2
D: TRBD1
CDR3: CASSPTGQGNYGYTF
DNA: TGCGCCAGCAGCCCGACAGGACAGGGTAACTATGGCTACACCTTC

V: TRBV7-2
size: few
J: TRBJ1-6
D: .
CDR3: CASSSRWVGNSPLHF
DNA: TGTGCCAGCAGCTCCCGTTGGGTCGGCAATTCACCCCTCCACTTT

V: TRBV4-1
size: many
J: TRBJ2-7
D: .
CDR3: CASSQVLAYEQYF
DNA: TGCGCCAGCAGCCAGGTTCTAGCCTACGAGCAGTACTTC

V: TRBV7-2
size: few
J: TRBJ1-1
D: .
CDR3: CASSRSTANTEAFF
DNA: TGTGCCAGCAGCCGAAGTACAGCGAACACTGAAGCTTTCTTT

V: TRBV3-1
size: few
J: TRBJ2-3
D: TRBD2
CDR3: CASSKTSGSTDTQYF
DNA: TGTGCCAGCAGCAAGACTAGCGGGAGCACAGATACGCAGTATTTT

V: TRBV7-2
size: few
J: TRBJ2-1
D: .
CDR3: CASSLEGTILNEQFF
DNA: TGTGCCAGCAGCTTAGAAGGTACTATTCTAAATGAGCAGTTCTTC

V: TRBV9
size: many
J: TRBJ2-1
D: .
CDR3: CASRQVSSYNEQFF
DNA: TGTGCCAGCCGACAGGTTAGCTCCTACAATGAGCAGTTCTTC

V: TRBV4-3
size: few
J: TRBJ1-5
D: .
CDR3: CASSQDRGLEQPQHF
DNA: TGCGCCAGCAGCCAAGATCGGGGGCTAGAGCAGCCCCAGCATTTT

V: TRBV6-5
size: few
J: TRBJ2-1
D: .
CDR3: CASSRPWGANEQFF
DNA: TGTGCCAGCAGTCGCCCCTGGGGGGCGAATGAGCAGTTCTTC

V: TRBV6-1
size: .
J: TRBJ1-5
D: .
CDR3: CASSDGTIVNQTQHF
DNA: TGTGCCAGCAGTGACGGGACTATTGTCAATCAGACCCAGCATTTT

V: TRBV6-1
size: .
J: TRBJ2-3
D: .
CDR3: CASSEAESDTQYF
DNA: TGTGCCAGCAGTGAAGCAGAATCAGATACGCAGTATTTT

V: TRBV20-1
size: .
J: TRBJ2-3
D: .
CDR3: CSARDGRTDTQYF
DNA: TGCAGTGCTAGAGACGGACGCACAGATACGCAGTATTTT

V: TRBV27
size: few
J: TRBJ2-5
D: TRBD2
CDR3: CASSLDGGGRETQYF
DNA: TGTGCCAGCAGTTTAGACGGGGGGGGCAGGGAGACCCAGTACTTC

V: TRBV12-3/TRBV12-4
size: once
J: TRBJ2-6
D: .
CDR3: CASTFAVRAGANVLTF
DNA: TGTGCCAGCACCTTCGCGGTTAGGGCTGGGGCCAACGTCCTGACTTTC

V: TRBV7-2
size: few
J: TRBJ2-1
D: TRBD2
CDR3: CASSSGLAGDEQFF
DNA: TGTGCCAGCAGCTCGGGACTAGCGGGAGATGAGCAGTTCTTC

V: TRBV7-9
size: .
J: TRBJ2-5
D: TRBD2
CDR3: CASSRNGPGGPLPGGF
DNA: TGTGCCAGCAGCCGGAACGGACCGGGGGGACCGCTTCCCGGGGGTTTC

V: TRBV3-1
size: few
J: TRBJ2-2
D: TRBD1
CDR3: CASSQGDYVGQGLAGELFF
DNA: TGTGCCAGCAGCCAAGGAGACTACGTGGGACAGGGATTGGCCGGGGAGCTGTTTTTT